A single sample is the source of the 20 T cell receptor beta chains below, sequenced in a study of OX40 agonist ivuxolimab in advanced cancers. Profiled with immunoSEQ multiplex PCR; TCRdb holds only in-frame clones, not every one. This sample yields about 53,000 clones, of which approximately 90% are seen a single time; roughly 1.5% belongs to the top ten. The sample consisted of CD4+ or CD8+ T cells sorted from blood, taken in a trial of the OX40 agonist ivuxolimab. These receptors were taken from an adult with an advanced solid tumor such as melanoma, head and neck, liver or kidney cancer.

This rearrangement joins TRBV4-1 to TRBJ1-4; D call uncertain. The V gene's germline CDR1 is MGHRA and CDR2 YSYEKL. Deletions cut 0 bases from V and 8 bases from J, with 10 bases between. The CDR3 covers 14 residues. The CDR3 protein is CASSQEGIGEKLFF. In DNA, the CDR3 is TGCGCCAGCAGCCAAGAGGGGATTGGGGAAAAACTGTTTTTT.

The J gene is TRBJ2-5, the V gene TRBV11-2; 9 nucleotides align to TRBD2. Germline loops: CDR1 SGHAT, CDR2 FQNNGV. The CDR3 has 13 amino acids. The J segment lost 5 bases and the V segment lost 3 bases, leaving 1 base of the junction unmatched. The CDR3 protein is CASSFSGRETQYF. In nucleotides, the CDR3 is TGTGCCAGCAGCTTCAGCGGGAGGGAGACCCAGTACTTC.

Of note for this clone: Other DNA sequences from this sample encode an identical CDR3 as well. The gene calls are TRBV5-6 and TRBJ2-7; D perhaps matches TRBD2 (5 bases). Germline CDR1 reads SGHDT; CDR2 reads YYEEEE. The V end was cut by 3 bases, the J end by 0 bases, with 13 bases between. CDR3 size: 15 residues. CDR3 DNA: TGTGCCAGCAGCTCGTACGGACTGCTCTCCTACGAGCAGTACTTC. Protein sequence: CASSSYGLLSYEQYF.

DNA of the CDR3: TGTGCCACCAGCAAAGGACTAGCGGGAGGGACAGATACGCAGTATTTT. Its translation: CATSKGLAGGTDTQYF. This sequence joins TRBV15 and TRBJ2-3; 15 bases line up with TRBD2. From germline, CDR1 is LNHNV and CDR2 YYDKDF (reference sequence). Germline trimming cut 4 bases from V and 3 bases from J; bases unmatched to any gene: 2. The CDR3 is 16 amino acids.

This clone has a single count. V is TRBV19 and J is TRBJ1-4; D might be TRBD1 (5 bases). Germline V CDR1 and CDR2: LNHDA, SQIVND (reference sequence). Trimming shortened V by 2 bases and J by 6 bases, and 16 bases separated the two germline ends. This CDR3 is 16 amino acids long. The CDR3 protein is CASSIKLGARDEKLFF. DNA for the CDR3: TGTGCCAGTAGTATAAAGCTCGGGGCAAGGGATGAAAAACTGTTTTTT.

V gene TRBV10-2 combines with J gene TRBJ2-7, with a tentative D call TRBD2 (5 bases). The CDR3 extends over 14 amino acids. The V and J ends lost 4 bases and 5 bases respectively, with 15 bases between them. CDR1 is WSHSY and CDR2 is SAAADI in the germline V gene. The CDR3 spells CASSGSLAVHEQYF. The CDR3 DNA sequence: TGCGCCAGCAGTGGATCCCTAGCAGTGCACGAGCAGTACTTC.

This clone was seen a single time. This chain uses TRBV19 with TRBJ2-1; 9 bases line up with TRBD1. The CDR3 extends over 15 amino acids. Germline loops: CDR1 LNHDA, CDR2 SQIVND (reference sequence). CDR3 residues: CASQRGDRVHNEQFF. CDR3 bases: TGTGCGAGTCAGAGGGGGGACAGGGTCCACAATGAGCAGTTCTTC.

The rearrangement joins TRBV11-2 to TRBJ2-3; D is undetermined. Trimming removed 1 base from V and 6 bases from J, with 11 bases in between. Germline V lookup: CDR1 SGHAT, CDR2 FQNNGV. The CDR3 consists of 14 residues. As DNA, the CDR3 is TGTGCCAGCAGCTTAGGAAATATCGGGGATACGCAGTATTTT. Its translation is CASSLGNIGDTQYF.

The gene calls are TRBV7-9 and TRBJ2-3, with a tentative D call TRBD1 (6 bases). This CDR3 has 14 residues. The germline CDR1 and CDR2 sequences are SEHNR and FQNEAQ (reference sequence). Trimming shortened V by 4 bases and J by 2 bases, and 10 bases separated the two germline ends. The CDR3 region is CASSSGHFTDTQYF. CDR3 coding DNA: TGTGCCAGCAGCTCGGGACATTTCACAGATACGCAGTATTTT.

The chain is built from TRBV5-5 and TRBJ1-5; D is undetermined. The length of the CDR3 is 13 residues. With 4 bases removed from V and 15 bases from J, the gap between germline ends came to 20 bases. Germline V gene data show CDR1 as SGHKS and CDR2 as YYEKEE (reference sequence). CDR3 sequence reads: CASSTSPSYPVHF. The CDR3 coding sequence is TGTGCCAGCAGCACAAGCCCCTCATACCCCGTGCATTTT.

The chain has TRBV10-3 and TRBJ1-2; 8 positions match TRBD1. V gave up 10 bases and J gave up 4 bases; unmatched junction bases: 5. CDR3 length: 12 residues. The germline CDR1 and CDR2 sequences are ENHRY and SYGVKD. The CDR3 bases are TGTGCCAGCCGGGACAGGACCTATGGCTACACCTTC. Translating it yields CASRDRTYGYTF.

The rearrangement links TRBV2 to TRBJ1-5, with D tentatively TRBD1 (6 bases). The V and J ends lost 6 bases and 0 bases respectively, with 15 bases between them. This CDR3 is 16 amino acids long. Germline V lookup: CDR1 SNHLY, CDR2 FYNNEI. The CDR3 bases are TGTGCCAGCAGCCAAGGGCAGGGGTCTAGCAATCAGCCCCAGCATTTT. Residues: CASSQGQGSSNQPQHF.

In nucleotides, the CDR3 is TGTGCCAGCAGAGGGACAGGCCGCTCTGGAAACACCATATATTTT. Translating gives CASRGTGRSGNTIYF. The chain links TRBV27 to TRBJ1-3; 8 bases line up with TRBD1. With 6 bases clipped from V and 0 bases from J, the junction kept 4 bases outside the gene matches. This CDR3 is 15 amino acids long. Per germline, CDR1 MNHEY and CDR2 SMNVEV (reference sequence).

The V and J genes are TRBV10-3 and TRBJ2-5, with no clear D. V dropped 3 bases and J dropped 5 bases, with 4 bases sitting between them. The CDR3 has 11 residues. From germline, CDR1 is ENHRY and CDR2 SYGVKD. The CDR3, as DNA: TGTGCCATCAGTGATTTGGAGACCCAGTACTTC. Protein product: CAISDLETQYF.

V gene TRBV10-3 combines with J gene TRBJ1-3; D is undetermined. CDR3 size: 15 residues. The germline V gene has CDR1 ENHRY and CDR2 SYGVKD. The V end lost 6 bases, the J end lost 4 bases, and 16 bases lay between the germline ends. The CDR3 DNA reads TGTGCCATCAGGTCCGGGCTCGGACGCGGAAACACCATATATTTT. Protein: CAIRSGLGRGNTIYF.

The chain joins TRBV5-1 to TRBJ1-4, with D possibly matching TRBD1 (6 bases). The germline CDR1 and CDR2 sequences are SGHRS and YFSETQ. This CDR3 comprises 16 residues. V was cut by 1 base and J by 2 bases, with 12 bases left in between. The CDR3, as DNA: TGCGCCAGCAGCTTGCAGTTGCAGGGGACTAATGAAAAACTGTTTTTT. Translated: CASSLQLQGTNEKLFF. Full variable domain (outside the CDR3, taken from reference TRBV5-1 and TRBJ1-4): KAGVTQTPRYLIKTRGQQVTLSCSPISGHRSVSWYQQTPGQGLQFLFEYFSETQRNKGNFPGRFSGRQFSNSRSEMNVSTLELGDSALYLCASSLQLQGTNEKLFFGSGTQLSVL.

The J gene is TRBJ1-5, the V gene TRBV4-1; possibly TRBD1 for D (6 bases). This CDR3 region has 17 residues. The V end lost 2 bases, the J end lost 0 bases, and 14 bases lay between the germline ends. CDR1 and CDR2 from the germline V gene are MGHRA and YSYEKL. The CDR3 protein is CASSQHPGQISNQPQHF. CDR3 DNA: TGCGCCAGCAGCCAACATCCCGGACAGATTAGCAATCAGCCCCAGCATTTT.

V and J are TRBV9 and TRBJ2-2; 7 nucleotides align to TRBD2. The CDR3 is 17 amino acids. Germline values: CDR1 SGDLS, CDR2 YYNGEE. V shed 0 bases and J 0 bases; nucleotides not matched to a gene: 5. The CDR3 protein is CASSVVGGSANTGELFF. In DNA form, the CDR3 reads TGTGCCAGCAGCGTAGTCGGCGGGAGCGCGAACACCGGGGAGCTGTTTTTT.

The J gene is TRBJ2-3, the V gene TRBV5-1; 10 bases map to TRBD2. The germline V gene has CDR1 SGHRS and CDR2 YFSETQ. Trimming removed 0 bases from V and 3 bases from J; junction bases left unmatched: 4. This CDR3 has 16 amino acids. For the CDR3, the DNA is TGCGCCAGCAGCTTGGTAGCTAGCGGGGGAACAGATACGCAGTATTTT. Its protein product is CASSLVASGGTDTQYF.

The chain carries TRBV7-8 and TRBJ2-1; D unresolved. V was shortened by 4 bases and J by 4 bases, with 8 bases between the two germline ends. The CDR3 is made up of 13 amino acids. Germline CDR1 SGHVS, CDR2 FQNEAQ. The CDR3 sequence: CASSSDTYNEQFF. CDR3 nucleotide sequence: TGTGCCAGCAGCTCTGACACTTACAATGAGCAGTTCTTC.